What follows is one T cell receptor (beta chain) and its context. It has no known antigen specificity. No much larger clone is present one base from it, and per-base qualities are unavailable. The sample is drawn from a study of persistence of HIV-infected CD4 T cells (dated by TCRdb to 2020 to 2022). With respect to the entire study: CMV- and HIV-1 Gag-responding CD4+ T cells were isolated from ART-treated individuals so that antigen-driven clonal expansion of HIV-1-infected cells could be examined. Suppressive ART had been received by participants for a median of roughly eight years. Peripheral blood samples of up to about 180 mL were taken at multiple time points, with the exception of a couple of participants who underwent leukapheresis at a single time point. TCRbeta sequencing assessed the clonality of all cells in each sorted population, while proviral sequencing assessed the clonality of infected cells. The TCR cluster analysis across participants included 8 participants for CMV and more than five participants for Gag.

TCRbeta repertoires were sequenced from genomic DNA with the immunoSEQ hsTCRB assay version 4 in survey mode. Genomic DNA was diluted to 8.5 to 10 ng/uL, using up to roughly 1 ug per sample for TCRbeta sequencing. The authors' pipeline ran thus. Analysis of the TCRbeta data was done in ImmunoSeq Analyzer 3.0, and diversity was computed on productive nucleotide rearrangements. Using the Immunarch R package, lower-bound TCR diversity was estimated with the improved Chao index and clonality was estimated with the Gini coefficient. When different nucleotide rearrangements encoded the same CDR3beta amino acid sequence, each rearrangement was treated as a distinct clonotype. Differential abundance analysis identified TCRbeta sequences significantly enriched in antigen-responding cells relative to anti-CD3/anti-CD28-activated cells. TCRs were clustered by predicted peptide-MHC specificity with GLIPH2, both within individual participants and across merged participant data sets. This is the immuneACCESS table as TCRdb keeps it, with only in-frame sequences that have V and J called. A part of the clones is gone; compared with another copy, unresolved V genes explain less than half, and the rest is unexplained. V, J and clone size are taken as reported in that table, and D and trimming were inferred from the DNA itself. Here the sample has 25,000 to 40,000 clones; around four fifths occur a single time. Of the sample, 15% to 20% is held by the ten largest clones.

The sample's treatment or condition label, in plain terms: suppressive antiretroviral therapy. A pool of overlapping HIV-1 Gag 15-mer peptides was used at about 1 ug per peptide per mL for cell stimulation. Nonresponding CD40L-negative CD69-negative CD45RO-high memory CD4+ T cells were sorted as memory populations depleted of antigen-responding cells. Participants were HIV-1-infected adults who started suppressive ART during chronic infection. Plasma HIV-1 RNA had been undetectable (below 50 copies/mL) in participants for at least 4 years. To be included, a participant needed positive CMV serology and a CD4+ T cell count above 400 cells/uL. Before stimulation, PBMCs were isolated using density centrifugation and then depleted of CD8+ T cells. CD8-depleted PBMCs were stimulated for roughly 20 hours with anti-CD28/CD49d costimulation, CD40-blocking antibody and enfuvirtide to prevent new infections. Sorting was done on either a Beckman Coulter MoFlo Legacy or an XDP sorter, and propidium iodide was used to exclude dead cells. Genomic DNA was extracted with the QIAamp DNA Mini Kit for samples above one million cells, otherwise with the Quick-DNA Microprep Kit.

Beyond this particular receptor, the publication reports: TCR oligoclonality correlated with proviral oligoclonality within the same sorted populations. Antigen-responding cells were enriched for expanded CDR3beta sequences that were degenerate, which suggests that CD4+ responses to CMV and Gag underwent convergent selection. Bulk TCR analyses could not be restricted to the rare CMV-responding cells that actually carried HIV-1 proviruses. The study involved few individuals and tested only a limited range of antigens. Significantly lower TCRbeta richness was observed in CMV- and Gag-responding cells than in anti-CD3/anti-CD28-responding cells, and higher oligoclonality was observed in CMV-responding cells than in CD3/CD28-stimulated and Gag-responding cells.

The junction carries 13 bases between V and J, which are trimmed by 6 bases and 4 bases respectively. The CDR3 sequence holds 15 residues, the cysteine and phenylalanine included. Only the CDR3 part of the read is kept: 45 bases, read in frame from the first base. CDR1 and CDR2, per the germline V gene (reference sequence), are MNHEY and SMNVEV. The chain uses TRBV27 and TRBJ1-6; no D gene is confidently identified. The receptor's source is an adult woman with HIV who was CMV-seropositive. Sequencing used CD4+ T cells sorted from PBMCs after approximately 18-hour stimulation, obtained from a patient who received antiretroviral therapy. The sample's cell subset or site label is to be understood as: CD40L-CD69- CD45RO-high memory CD4 T cells not responding to Gag peptides. The bases read TGTGCCAGCAGCCTGGAGGGATTTTATAATTCACCCCTCCACTTT. Its protein product is CASSLEGFYNSPLHF.